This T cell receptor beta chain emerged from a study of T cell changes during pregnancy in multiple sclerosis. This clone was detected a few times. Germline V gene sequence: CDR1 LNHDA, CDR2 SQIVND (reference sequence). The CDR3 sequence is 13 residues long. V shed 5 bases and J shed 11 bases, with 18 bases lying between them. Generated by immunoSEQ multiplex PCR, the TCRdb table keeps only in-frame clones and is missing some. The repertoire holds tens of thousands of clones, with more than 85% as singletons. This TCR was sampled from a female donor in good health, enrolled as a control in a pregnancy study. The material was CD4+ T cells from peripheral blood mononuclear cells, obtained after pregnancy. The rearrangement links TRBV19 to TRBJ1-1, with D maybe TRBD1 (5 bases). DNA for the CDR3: TGTGCCAGTAGTGCACAGGTACCCTTGGCGGCTTTCTTT. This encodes CASSAQVPLAAFF. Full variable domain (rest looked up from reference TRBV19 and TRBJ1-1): DGGITQSPKYLFRKEGQNVTLSCEQNLNHDAMYWYRQDPGQGLRLIYYSQIVNDFQKGDIAEGYSVSREKKESFPLTVTSAQKNPTAFYLCASSAQVPLAAFFGQGTRLTVV.